Below, one TCR beta chain is given with its context. No antigen is known for it. The sample is drawn from a study of siplizumab effects on memory and regulatory T cells. Overall study findings and caveats: Under siplizumab, an average approximately 69% of mappable alloreactive CD4+ clones were Treg-derived, compared with over 25% in controls. To unstimulated subsets, only a minor fraction of alloreactive clones could be mapped. The authors did not confirm suppressive function in proliferating Tregs from siplizumab cultures.

Every sample had some 100,000 of its TCR templates assayed. Sequenced by immunoSEQ multiplex PCR; TCRdb stores in-frame clones only, minus some. The top ten hold under 20% of the sample, which has fewer than 85,000 clones, 95% seen once. V was trimmed by 5 bases and J by 8 bases, leaving 15 bases between them. Germline V lookup: CDR1 MNHEY, CDR2 SVGAGI. The CDR3 has 13 amino acids. This chain connects TRBV6-5 to TRBJ1-2, with D tentatively TRBD1 (5 bases). Input material: CD8+ T cells sorted from blood. The sequence derives from a human donor in good health. CDR3 amino acids: CASSNRPPQGYTF. For the CDR3, the DNA is TGTGCCAGCAGTAACAGGCCCCCTCAAGGCTACACCTTC.